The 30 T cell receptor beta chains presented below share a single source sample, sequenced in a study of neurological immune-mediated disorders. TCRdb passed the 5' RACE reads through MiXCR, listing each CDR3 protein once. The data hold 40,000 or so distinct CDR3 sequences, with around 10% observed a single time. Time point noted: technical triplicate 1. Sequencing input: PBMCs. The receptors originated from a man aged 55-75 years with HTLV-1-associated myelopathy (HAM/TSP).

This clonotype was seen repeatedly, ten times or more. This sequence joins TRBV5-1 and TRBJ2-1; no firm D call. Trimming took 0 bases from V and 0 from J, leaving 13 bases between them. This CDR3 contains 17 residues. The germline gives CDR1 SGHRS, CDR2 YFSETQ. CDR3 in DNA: TGCGCCAGCAGCTTGGGAATTTCATCGAGCTCCTACAATGAGCAGTTCTTC. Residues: CASSLGISSSSYNEQFF.

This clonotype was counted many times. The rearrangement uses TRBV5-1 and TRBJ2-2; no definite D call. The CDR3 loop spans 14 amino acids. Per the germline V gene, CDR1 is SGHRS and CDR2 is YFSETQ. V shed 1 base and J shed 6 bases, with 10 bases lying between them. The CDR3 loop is CASSLKENPGELFF. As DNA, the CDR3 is TGCGCCAGCAGCTTGAAAGAAAATCCCGGGGAGCTGTTTTTT.

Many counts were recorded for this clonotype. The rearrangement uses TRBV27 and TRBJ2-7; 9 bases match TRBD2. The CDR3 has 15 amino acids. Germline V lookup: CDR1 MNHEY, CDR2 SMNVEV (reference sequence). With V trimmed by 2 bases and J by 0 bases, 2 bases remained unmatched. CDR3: CASSLSGGSSYEQYF. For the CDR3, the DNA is TGTGCCAGCAGTTTAAGCGGGGGGAGCTCCTACGAGCAGTACTTC.

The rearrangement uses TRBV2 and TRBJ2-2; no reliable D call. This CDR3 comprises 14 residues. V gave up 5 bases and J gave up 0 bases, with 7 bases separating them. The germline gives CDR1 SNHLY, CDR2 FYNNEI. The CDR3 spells CASSRATNTGELFF. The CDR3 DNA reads TGTGCCAGCAGTAGGGCCACGAACACCGGGGAGCTGTTTTTT.

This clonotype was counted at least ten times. CDR3: CASISGTSGRTVSNEQFF. The CDR3 DNA is TGCGCCAGCATCTCCGGGACTAGCGGGAGAACAGTATCCAATGAGCAGTTCTTC. This chain joins TRBV10-2 and TRBJ2-1; 14 bases fit TRBD2. The length of the CDR3 is 18 residues. Unmatched junction bases numbered 14, after V lost 7 bases and J lost 6 bases. Germline V gene sequence: CDR1 WSHSY, CDR2 SAAADI.

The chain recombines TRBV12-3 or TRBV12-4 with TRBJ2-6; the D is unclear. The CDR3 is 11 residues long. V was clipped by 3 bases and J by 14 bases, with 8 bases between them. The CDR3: CASSFDPFLTF. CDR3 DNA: TGTGCCAGCAGTTTTGACCCGTTCCTGACTTTC.

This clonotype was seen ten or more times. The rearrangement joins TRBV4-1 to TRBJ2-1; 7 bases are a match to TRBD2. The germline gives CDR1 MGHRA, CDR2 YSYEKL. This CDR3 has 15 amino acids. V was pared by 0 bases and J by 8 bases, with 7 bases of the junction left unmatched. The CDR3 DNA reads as TGCGCCAGCAGCCAAGACGGTCTAGCGGTAGATGAGCAGTTCTTC. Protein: CASSQDGLAVDEQFF.

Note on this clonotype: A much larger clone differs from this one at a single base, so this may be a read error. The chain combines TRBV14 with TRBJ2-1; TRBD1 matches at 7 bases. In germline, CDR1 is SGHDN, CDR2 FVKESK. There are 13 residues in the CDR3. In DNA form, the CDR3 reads TGTGCCAGCAGAGGGACAGCATACAATGAGAAGTTCTTC. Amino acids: CASRGTAYNEKFF.

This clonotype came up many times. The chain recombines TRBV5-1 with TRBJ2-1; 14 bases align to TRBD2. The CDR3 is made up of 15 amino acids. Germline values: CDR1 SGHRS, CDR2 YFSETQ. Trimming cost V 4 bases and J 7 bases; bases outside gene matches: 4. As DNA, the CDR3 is TGCGCCAGCAGCCCTGGACTAGCGGGAGGAAATGAGCAGTTCTTC. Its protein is CASSPGLAGGNEQFF.

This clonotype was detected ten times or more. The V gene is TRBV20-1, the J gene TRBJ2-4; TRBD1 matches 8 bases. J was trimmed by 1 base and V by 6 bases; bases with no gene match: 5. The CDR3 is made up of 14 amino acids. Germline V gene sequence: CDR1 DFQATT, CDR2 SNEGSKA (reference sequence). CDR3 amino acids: CSASDRGAKNIQYF. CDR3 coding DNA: TGCAGTGCCAGTGACAGGGGCGCCAAAAACATTCAGTACTTC.

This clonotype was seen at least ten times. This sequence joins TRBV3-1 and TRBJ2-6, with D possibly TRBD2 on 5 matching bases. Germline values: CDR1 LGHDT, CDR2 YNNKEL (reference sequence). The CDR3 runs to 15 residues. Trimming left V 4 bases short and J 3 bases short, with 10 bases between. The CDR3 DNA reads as TGTGCCAGCAGCCCGGGGTTGGGTGGGGCCAACGTCCTGACTTTC. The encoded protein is CASSPGLGGANVLTF.

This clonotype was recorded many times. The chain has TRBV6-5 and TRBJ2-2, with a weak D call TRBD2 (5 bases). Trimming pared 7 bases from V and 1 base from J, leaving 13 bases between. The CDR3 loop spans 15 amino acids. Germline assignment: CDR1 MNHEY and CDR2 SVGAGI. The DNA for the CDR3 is TGTGCCAGCACCTGGAGGCGGATGAACACCGGGGAGCTGTTTTTT. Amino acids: CASTWRRMNTGELFF.

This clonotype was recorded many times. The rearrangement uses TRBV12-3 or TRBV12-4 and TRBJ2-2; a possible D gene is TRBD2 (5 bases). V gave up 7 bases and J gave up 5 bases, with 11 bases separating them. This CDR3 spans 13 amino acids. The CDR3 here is CASIWGATGELFF. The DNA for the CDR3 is TGTGCCAGCATCTGGGGAGCTACCGGGGAGCTGTTTTTT.

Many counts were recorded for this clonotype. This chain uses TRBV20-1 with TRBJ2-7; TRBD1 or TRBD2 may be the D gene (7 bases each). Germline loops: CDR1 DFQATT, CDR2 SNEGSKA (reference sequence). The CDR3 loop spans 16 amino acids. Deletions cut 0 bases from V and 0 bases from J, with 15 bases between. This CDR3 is CSARDGRGRSSYEQYF. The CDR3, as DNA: TGCAGTGCTAGAGATGGGAGGGGGCGAAGCTCCTACGAGCAGTACTTC.

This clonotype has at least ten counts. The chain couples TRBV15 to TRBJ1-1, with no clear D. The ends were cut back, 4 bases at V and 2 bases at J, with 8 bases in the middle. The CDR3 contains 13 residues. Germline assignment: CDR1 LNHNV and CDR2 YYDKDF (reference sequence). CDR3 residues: CATSMETNTEAFF. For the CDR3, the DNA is TGTGCCACCAGCATGGAAACCAACACTGAAGCTTTCTTT. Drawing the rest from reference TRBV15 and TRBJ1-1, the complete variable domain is DAMVIQNPRYQVTQFGKPVTLSCSQTLNHNVMYWYQQKSSQAPKLLFHYYDKDFNNEADTPDNFQSRRPNTSFCFLDIRSPGLGDTAMYLCATSMETNTEAFFGQGTRLTVV.

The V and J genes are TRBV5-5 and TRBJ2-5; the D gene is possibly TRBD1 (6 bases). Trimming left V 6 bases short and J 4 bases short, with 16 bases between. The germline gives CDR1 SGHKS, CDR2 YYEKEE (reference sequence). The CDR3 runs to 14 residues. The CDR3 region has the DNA TGTGCCAGCAACATGTTTCAGGGGCGAGAGACCCAGTACTTC. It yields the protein CASNMFQGRETQYF.

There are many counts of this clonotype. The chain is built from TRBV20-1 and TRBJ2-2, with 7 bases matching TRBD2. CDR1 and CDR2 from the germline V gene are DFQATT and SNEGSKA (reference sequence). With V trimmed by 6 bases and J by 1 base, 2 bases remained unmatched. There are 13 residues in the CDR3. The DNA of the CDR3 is TGCAGTGCGGCTAGCGGGAACACCGGGGAGCTGTTTTTT. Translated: CSAASGNTGELFF.

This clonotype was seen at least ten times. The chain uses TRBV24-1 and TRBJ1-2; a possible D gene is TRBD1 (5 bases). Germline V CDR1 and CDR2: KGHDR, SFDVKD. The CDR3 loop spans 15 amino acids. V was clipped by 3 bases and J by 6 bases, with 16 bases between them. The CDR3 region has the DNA TGTGCCACCAGTGATCGGGTGTTGGGGACGGATGGCTACACCTTC. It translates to CATSDRVLGTDGYTF.

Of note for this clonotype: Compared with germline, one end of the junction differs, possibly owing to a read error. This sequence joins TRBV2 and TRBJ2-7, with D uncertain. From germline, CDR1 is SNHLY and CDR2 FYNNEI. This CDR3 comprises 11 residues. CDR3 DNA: TGTGCCAACAGTACCCTCTACGAGCAGTACTTC. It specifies CANSTLYEQYF. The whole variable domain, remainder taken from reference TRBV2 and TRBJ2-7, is EPEVTQTPSHQVTQMGQEVILRCVPISNHLYFYWYRQILGQKVEFLVSFYNNEISEKSEIFDDQFSVERPDGSNFTLKIRSTKLEDSAMYFCANSTLYEQYFGPGTRLTVT.

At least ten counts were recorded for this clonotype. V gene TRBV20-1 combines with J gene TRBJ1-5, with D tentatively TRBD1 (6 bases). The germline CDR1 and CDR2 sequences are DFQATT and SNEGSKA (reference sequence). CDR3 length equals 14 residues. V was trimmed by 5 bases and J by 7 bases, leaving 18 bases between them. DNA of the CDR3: TGCAGTGCTCCCTTGGGGGGCCAGAGCCAGCCCCAGCATTTT. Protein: CSAPLGGQSQPQHF.

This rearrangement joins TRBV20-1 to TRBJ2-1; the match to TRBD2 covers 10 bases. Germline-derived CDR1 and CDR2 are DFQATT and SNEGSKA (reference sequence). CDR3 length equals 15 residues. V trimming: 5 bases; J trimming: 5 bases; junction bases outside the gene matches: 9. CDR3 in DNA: TGCAGTGCTCCATTGGGGACTAGCGTAAACAATGAGCAGTTCTTC. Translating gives CSAPLGTSVNNEQFF.

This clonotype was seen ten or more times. The CDR3 protein is CASSLTGSVEETQYF. CDR3 bases: TGCGCCAGCAGCTTGACCGGGAGCGTAGAAGAGACCCAGTACTTC. The V and J genes are TRBV5-1 and TRBJ2-5, with a possible D match to TRBD2 (6 bases). V was pared by 1 base and J by 3 bases, with 13 bases between. The CDR3 is 15 residues long. Per germline, CDR1 SGHRS and CDR2 YFSETQ.

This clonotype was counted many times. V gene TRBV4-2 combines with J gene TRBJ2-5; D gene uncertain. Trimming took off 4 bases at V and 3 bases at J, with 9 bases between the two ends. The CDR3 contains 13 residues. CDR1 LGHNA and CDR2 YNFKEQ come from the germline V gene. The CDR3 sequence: CASSPRAEETQYF. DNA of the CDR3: TGTGCCAGCAGCCCTCGGGCCGAAGAGACCCAGTACTTC.

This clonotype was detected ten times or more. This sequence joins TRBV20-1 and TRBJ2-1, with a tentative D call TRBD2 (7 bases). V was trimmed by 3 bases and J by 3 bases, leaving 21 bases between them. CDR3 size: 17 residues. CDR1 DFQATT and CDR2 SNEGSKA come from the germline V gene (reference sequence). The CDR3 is CSARRGGSGAGYNEQFF. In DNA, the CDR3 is TGCAGTGCTAGGAGGGGGGGTTCGGGAGCTGGCTACAATGAGCAGTTCTTC.

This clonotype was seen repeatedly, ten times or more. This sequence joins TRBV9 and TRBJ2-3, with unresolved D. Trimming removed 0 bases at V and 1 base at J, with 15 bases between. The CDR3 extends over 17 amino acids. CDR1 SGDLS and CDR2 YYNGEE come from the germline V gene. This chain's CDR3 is CASSVEGTSAGTDTQYF. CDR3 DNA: TGTGCCAGCAGCGTAGAGGGCACTTCGGCCGGCACAGATACGCAGTATTTT.

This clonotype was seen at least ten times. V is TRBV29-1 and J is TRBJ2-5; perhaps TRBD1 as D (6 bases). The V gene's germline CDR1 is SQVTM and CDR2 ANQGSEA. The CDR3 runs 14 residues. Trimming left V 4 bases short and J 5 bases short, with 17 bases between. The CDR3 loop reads CSVGDQGFVETQYF. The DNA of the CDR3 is TGCAGCGTTGGTGACCAGGGGTTCGTTGAGACCCAGTACTTC.

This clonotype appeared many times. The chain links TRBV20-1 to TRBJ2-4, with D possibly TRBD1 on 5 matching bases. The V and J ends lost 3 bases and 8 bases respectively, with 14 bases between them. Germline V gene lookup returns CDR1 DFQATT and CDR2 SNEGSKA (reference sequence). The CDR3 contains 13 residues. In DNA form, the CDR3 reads TGCAGTGCTAGGCTAGGACAATGGGACATTCAGTACTTC. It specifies CSARLGQWDIQYF.

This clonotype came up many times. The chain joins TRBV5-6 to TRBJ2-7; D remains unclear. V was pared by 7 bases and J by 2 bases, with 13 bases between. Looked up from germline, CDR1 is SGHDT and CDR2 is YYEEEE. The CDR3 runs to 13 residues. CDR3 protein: CASFSGLTYEQYF. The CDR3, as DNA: TGTGCCAGCTTTTCCGGGCTTACCTACGAGCAGTACTTC.

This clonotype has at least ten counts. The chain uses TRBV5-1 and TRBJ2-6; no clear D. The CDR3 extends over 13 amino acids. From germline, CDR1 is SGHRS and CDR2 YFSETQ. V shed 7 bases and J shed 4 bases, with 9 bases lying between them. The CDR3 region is CASSPGGANVLTF. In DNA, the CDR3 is TGCGCCAGCTCCCCCGGCGGGGCCAACGTCCTGACTTTC. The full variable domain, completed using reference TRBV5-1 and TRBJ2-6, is KAGVTQTPRYLIKTRGQQVTLSCSPISGHRSVSWYQQTPGQGLQFLFEYFSETQRNKGNFPGRFSGRQFSNSRSEMNVSTLELGDSALYLCASSPGGANVLTFGAGSRLTVL.

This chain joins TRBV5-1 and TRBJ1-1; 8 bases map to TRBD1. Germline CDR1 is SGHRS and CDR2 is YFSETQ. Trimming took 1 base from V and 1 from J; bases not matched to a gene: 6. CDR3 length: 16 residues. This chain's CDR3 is CASSLCMTGANTEAFF. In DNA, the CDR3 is TGCGCCAGCAGCTTGTGCATGACAGGGGCGAACACTGAAGCTTTCTTT.